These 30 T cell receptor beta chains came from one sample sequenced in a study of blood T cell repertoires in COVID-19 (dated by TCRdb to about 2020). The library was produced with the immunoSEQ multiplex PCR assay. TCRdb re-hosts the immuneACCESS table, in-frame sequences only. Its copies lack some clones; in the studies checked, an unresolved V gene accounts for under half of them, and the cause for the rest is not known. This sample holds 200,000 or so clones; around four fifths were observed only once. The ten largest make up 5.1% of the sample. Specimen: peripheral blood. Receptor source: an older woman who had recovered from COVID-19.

CDR3 loop: CASSYGRKNIQYF. The CDR3 region has the DNA TGTGCCAGCAGTTACGGGAGAAAAAACATTCAGTACTTC. V and J are TRBV6-5 and TRBJ2-4, with D perhaps TRBD2 (5 bases). The CDR3 is 13 residues long. Deletions cut 2 bases from V and 4 bases from J, with 6 bases between. The germline V gene has CDR1 MNHEY and CDR2 SVGAGI.

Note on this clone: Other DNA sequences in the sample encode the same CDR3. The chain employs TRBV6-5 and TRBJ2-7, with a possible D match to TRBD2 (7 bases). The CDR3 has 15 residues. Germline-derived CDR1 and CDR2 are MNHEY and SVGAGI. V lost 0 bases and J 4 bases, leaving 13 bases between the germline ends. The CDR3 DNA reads TGTGCCAGCAGTTACTCGACGGGGGGCATTTACGAGCAGTACTTC. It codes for CASSYSTGGIYEQYF.

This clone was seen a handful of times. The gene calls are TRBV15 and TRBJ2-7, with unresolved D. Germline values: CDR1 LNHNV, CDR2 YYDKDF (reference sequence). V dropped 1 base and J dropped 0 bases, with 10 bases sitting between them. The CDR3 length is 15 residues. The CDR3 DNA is TGTGCCACCAGCAGAGGGGCTCTTAGCTCCTACGAGCAGTACTTC. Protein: CATSRGALSSYEQYF.

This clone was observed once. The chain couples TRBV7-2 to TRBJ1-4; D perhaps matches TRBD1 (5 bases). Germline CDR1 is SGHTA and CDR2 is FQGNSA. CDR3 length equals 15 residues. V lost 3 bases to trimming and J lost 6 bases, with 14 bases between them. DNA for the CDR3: TGTGCCAGCAGCTTGTCGGGACTTGGGGATGAAAAACTGTTTTTT. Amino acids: CASSLSGLGDEKLFF.

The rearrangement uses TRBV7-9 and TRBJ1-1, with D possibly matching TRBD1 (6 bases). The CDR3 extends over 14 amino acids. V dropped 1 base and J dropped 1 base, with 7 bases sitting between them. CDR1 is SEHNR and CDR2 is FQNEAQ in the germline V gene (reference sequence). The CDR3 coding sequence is TGTGCCAGCAGCTTAGAAGGGGGGAACACTGAAGCTTTCTTT. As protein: CASSLEGGNTEAFF.

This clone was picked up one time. The DNA of the CDR3 is TGTGCCAGCAGCTTGGCTACAGGGGGCACTGAAGCTTTCTTT. Translation gives CASSLATGGTEAFF. The rearrangement uses TRBV5-5 and TRBJ1-1, with TRBD1 identical over 8 bases. After removal of 0 bases from V and 4 bases from J, the junction contained 2 bases not matched to a gene. CDR1 and CDR2 from the germline V gene are SGHKS and YYEKEE (reference sequence). The CDR3 covers 14 residues.

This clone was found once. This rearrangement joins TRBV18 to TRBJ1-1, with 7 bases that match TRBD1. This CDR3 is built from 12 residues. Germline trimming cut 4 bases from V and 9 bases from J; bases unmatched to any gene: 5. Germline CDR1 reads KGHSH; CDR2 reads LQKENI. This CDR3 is CASSHRDSQAFF. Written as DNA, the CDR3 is TGTGCCAGCTCACACCGGGACAGCCAAGCTTTCTTT.

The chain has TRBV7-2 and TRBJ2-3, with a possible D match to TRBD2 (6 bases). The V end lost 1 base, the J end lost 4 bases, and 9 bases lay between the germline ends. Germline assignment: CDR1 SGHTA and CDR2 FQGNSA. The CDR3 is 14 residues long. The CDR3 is CASSLEPGADTQYF. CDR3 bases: TGTGCCAGCAGCTTAGAGCCGGGGGCAGATACGCAGTATTTT. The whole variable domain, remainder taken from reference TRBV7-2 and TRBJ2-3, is GAGVSQSPSNKVTEKGKDVELRCDPISGHTALYWYRQSLGQGLEFLIYFQGNSAPDKSGLPSDRFSAERTGGSVSTLTIQRTQQEDSAVYLCASSLEPGADTQYFGPGTRLTVL.

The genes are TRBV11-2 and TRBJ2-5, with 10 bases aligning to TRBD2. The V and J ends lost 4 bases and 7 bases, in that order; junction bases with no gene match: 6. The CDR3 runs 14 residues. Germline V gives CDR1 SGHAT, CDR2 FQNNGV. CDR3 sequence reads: CASSSSGGAGTQYF. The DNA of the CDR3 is TGTGCCAGCAGCTCTAGCGGGGGAGCGGGGACCCAGTACTTC.

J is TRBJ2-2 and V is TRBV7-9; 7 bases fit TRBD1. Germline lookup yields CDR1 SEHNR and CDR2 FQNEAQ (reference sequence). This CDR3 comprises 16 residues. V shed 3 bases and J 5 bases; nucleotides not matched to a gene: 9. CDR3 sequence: CASSLEGGAGTGELFF. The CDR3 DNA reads TGTGCCAGCAGCTTGGAAGGGGGCGCTGGAACCGGGGAGCTGTTTTTT.

CDR3 sequence: CASSLIGTGDNEQFF. The CDR3 DNA follows: TGTGCCAGCAGCTTAATCGGGACAGGGGACAATGAGCAGTTCTTC. The chain uses TRBV11-2 and TRBJ2-1; TRBD1 aligns across 10 bases. With 2 bases clipped from V and 5 bases from J, the junction kept 3 bases outside the gene matches. CDR1 is SGHAT, CDR2 FQNNGV, per germline. The CDR3 is 15 residues long.

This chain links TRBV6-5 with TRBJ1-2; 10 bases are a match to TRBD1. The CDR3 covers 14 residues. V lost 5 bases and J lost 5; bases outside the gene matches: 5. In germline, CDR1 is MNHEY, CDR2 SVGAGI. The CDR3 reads CASSPGQGYYGYTF. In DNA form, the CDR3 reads TGTGCCAGCAGTCCGGGACAGGGGTATTATGGCTACACCTTC.

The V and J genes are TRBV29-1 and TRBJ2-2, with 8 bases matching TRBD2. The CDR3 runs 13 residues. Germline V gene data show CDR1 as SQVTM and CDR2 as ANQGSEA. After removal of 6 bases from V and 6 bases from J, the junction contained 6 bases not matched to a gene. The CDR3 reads CSVTGGGPGELFF. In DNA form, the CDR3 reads TGCAGCGTCACGGGAGGGGGACCCGGGGAGCTGTTTTTT.

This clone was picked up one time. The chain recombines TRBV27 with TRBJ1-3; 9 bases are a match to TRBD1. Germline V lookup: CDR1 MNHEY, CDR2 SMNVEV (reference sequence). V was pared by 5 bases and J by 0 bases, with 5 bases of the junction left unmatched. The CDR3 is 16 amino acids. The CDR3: CASSPGTGTSGNTIYF. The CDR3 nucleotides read TGTGCCAGCAGTCCCGGGACAGGGACCTCTGGAAACACCATATATTTT.

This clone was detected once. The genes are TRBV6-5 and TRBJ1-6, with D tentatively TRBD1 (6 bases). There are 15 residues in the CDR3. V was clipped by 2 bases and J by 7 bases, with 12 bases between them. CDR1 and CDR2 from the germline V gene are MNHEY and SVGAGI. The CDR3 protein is CASSYNRDENSPLHF. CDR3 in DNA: TGTGCCAGCAGTTACAACAGGGACGAGAATTCACCCCTCCACTTT.

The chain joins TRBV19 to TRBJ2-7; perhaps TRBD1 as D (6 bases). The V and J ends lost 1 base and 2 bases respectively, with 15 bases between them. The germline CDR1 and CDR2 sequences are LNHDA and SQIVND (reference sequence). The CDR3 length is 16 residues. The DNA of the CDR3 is TGTGCCAGTAGTATAGGGAGGCAGGGGTCGGCCTACGAGCAGTACTTC. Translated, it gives CASSIGRQGSAYEQYF. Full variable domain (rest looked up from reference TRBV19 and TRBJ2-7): DGGITQSPKYLFRKEGQNVTLSCEQNLNHDAMYWYRQDPGQGLRLIYYSQIVNDFQKGDIAEGYSVSREKKESFPLTVTSAQKNPTAFYLCASSIGRQGSAYEQYFGPGTRLTVT.

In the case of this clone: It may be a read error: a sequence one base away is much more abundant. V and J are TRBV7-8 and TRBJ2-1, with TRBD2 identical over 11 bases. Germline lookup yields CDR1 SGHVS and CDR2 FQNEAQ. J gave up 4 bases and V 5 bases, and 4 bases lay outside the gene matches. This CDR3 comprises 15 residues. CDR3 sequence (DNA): TGTGCCAGCAGCCAAACTAGCGGGGGTTACAATGAGCAGTTCTTC. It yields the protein CASSQTSGGYNEQFF.

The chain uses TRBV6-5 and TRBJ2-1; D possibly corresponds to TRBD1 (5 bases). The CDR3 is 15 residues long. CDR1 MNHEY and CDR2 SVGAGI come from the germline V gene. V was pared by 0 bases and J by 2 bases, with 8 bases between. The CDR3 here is CASSYSGRAYNEQFF. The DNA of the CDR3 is TGTGCCAGCAGTTACTCAGGCAGGGCCTACAATGAGCAGTTCTTC.

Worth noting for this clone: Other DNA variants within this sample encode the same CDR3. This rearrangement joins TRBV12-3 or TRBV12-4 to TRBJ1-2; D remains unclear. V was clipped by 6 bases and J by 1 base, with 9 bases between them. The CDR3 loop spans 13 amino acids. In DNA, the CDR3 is TGTGCCAGCAGCACTGACATTAACTATGGCTACACCTTC. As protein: CASSTDINYGYTF.

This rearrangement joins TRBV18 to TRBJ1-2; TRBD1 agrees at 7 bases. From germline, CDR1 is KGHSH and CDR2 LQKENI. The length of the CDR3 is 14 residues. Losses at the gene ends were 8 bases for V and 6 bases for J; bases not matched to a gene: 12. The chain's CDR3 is CASRAAGTDNGYTF. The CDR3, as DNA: TGTGCCAGCCGGGCCGCCGGGACAGATAATGGCTACACCTTC. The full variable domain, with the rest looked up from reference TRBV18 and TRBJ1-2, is NAGVMQNPRHLVRRRGQEARLRCSPMKGHSHVYWYRQLPEEGLKFMVYLQKENIIDESGMPKERFSAEFPKEGPSILRIQQVVRGDSAAYFCASRAAGTDNGYTFGSGTRLTVV.

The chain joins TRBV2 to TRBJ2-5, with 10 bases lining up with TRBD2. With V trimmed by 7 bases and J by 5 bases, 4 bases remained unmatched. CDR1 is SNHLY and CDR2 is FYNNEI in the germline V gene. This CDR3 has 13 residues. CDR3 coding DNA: TGTGCCAGCAAGCGGGGGGGAGCGGAGACCCAGTACTTC. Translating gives CASKRGGAETQYF.

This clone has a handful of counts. The DNA of the CDR3 is TGTGCCAGCAGTTTCCTAGCGGGGGATTACCCCTACGAGCAGTACTTC. Translating gives CASSFLAGDYPYEQYF. The genes are TRBV27 and TRBJ2-7, with 10 bases lining up with TRBD2. V lost 3 bases, J lost 2 bases, and 7 bases stayed unmatched. CDR1 and CDR2 (germline): MNHEY, SMNVEV (reference sequence). The CDR3 loop spans 16 amino acids.

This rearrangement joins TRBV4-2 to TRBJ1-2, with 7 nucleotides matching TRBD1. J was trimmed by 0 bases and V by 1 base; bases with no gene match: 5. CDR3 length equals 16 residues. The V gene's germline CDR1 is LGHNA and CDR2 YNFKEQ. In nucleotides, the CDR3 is TGTGCCAGCAGCCAAGGTGAAACAGGGGCTAACTATGGCTACACCTTC. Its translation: CASSQGETGANYGYTF.

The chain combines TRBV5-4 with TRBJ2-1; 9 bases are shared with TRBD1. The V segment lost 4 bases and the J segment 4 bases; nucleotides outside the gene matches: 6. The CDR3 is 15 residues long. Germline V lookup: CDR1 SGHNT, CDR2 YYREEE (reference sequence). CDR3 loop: CASSRPGQGYNEQFF. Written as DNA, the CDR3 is TGTGCCAGCAGCCGCCCGGGACAGGGATACAATGAGCAGTTCTTC.

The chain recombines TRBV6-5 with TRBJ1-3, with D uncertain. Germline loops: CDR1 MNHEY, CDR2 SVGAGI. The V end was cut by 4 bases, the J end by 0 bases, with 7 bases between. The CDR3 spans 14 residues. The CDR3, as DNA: TGTGCCAGCAGTTTTGGTAGCTCTGGAAACACCATATATTTT. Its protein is CASSFGSSGNTIYF.

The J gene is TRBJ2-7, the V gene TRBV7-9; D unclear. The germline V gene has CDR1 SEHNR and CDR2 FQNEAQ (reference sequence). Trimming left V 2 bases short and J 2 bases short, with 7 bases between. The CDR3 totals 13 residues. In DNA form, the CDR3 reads TGTGCCAGCAGCTTATCGTCCGCCTACGAGCAGTACTTC. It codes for CASSLSSAYEQYF.

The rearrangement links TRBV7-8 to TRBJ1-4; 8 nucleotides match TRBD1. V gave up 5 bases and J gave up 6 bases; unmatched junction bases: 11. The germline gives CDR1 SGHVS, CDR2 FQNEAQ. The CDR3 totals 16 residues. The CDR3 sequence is CASSGSRTGRDEKLFF. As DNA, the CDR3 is TGTGCCAGCAGCGGCTCCAGGACAGGGCGGGATGAAAAACTGTTTTTT.

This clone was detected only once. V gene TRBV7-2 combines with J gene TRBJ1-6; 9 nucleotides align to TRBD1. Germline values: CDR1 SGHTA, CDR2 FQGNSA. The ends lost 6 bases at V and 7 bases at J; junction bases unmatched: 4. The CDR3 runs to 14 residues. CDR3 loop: CASSRQGGNSPLHF. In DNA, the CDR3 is TGTGCCAGCAGTCGACAGGGGGGAAATTCACCCCTCCACTTT.

The CDR3 loop is CASRRTGLANYGYTF. The DNA of the CDR3 is TGCGCCAGCAGACGAACAGGGTTAGCTAACTATGGCTACACCTTC. The rearrangement links TRBV5-1 to TRBJ1-2; possibly TRBD1 for D (6 bases). The CDR3 has 15 residues. The germline V and J ends were trimmed by 5 bases and 0 bases, with 14 bases remaining between them. Germline-derived CDR1 and CDR2 are SGHRS and YFSETQ.

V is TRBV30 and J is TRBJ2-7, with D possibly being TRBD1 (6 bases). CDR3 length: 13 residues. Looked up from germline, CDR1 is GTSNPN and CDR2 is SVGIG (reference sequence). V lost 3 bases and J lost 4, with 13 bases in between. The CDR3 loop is CAWRPGARYEQYF. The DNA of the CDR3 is TGTGCCTGGAGGCCAGGGGCAAGGTACGAGCAGTACTTC.